These 26 T cell receptor beta chains originate from one sample sequenced in a study of blood T cell repertoires in COVID-19 (dated by TCRdb to 2020 to 2022). The method was the immunoSEQ multiplex PCR assay. TCRdb obtained this table from immuneACCESS and retained in-frame rearrangements with V and J assigned. These tables miss some clones; where compared with another copy, unresolved V genes account for less than half of the shortfall, and the remainder is unexplained. For this sample there are 30,000 to 35,000 clones; 78% appear just once. The ten largest clonotypes hold approximately 36% of the sample. Sequences were obtained from peripheral blood. The receptors originated from an elderly man with acute or convalescent COVID-19.

This clone was counted many times. The rearrangement joins TRBV5-1 to TRBJ2-2; TRBD2 aligns across 10 bases. Germline V gene sequence: CDR1 SGHRS, CDR2 YFSETQ. This CDR3 contains 15 residues. The V gene end was trimmed by 4 bases and the J gene end by 5 bases; junction bases not matched to a gene: 5. The CDR3 region has the DNA TGCGCCAGCAGCGTTACTAGCGGGGTAACCGGGGAGCTGTTTTTT. It encodes CASSVTSGVTGELFF.

This clone appeared once. V gene TRBV30 combines with J gene TRBJ1-2; no clear D gene. Trimming cost V 3 bases and J 5 bases, with 13 bases left between them. Germline lookup yields CDR1 GTSNPN and CDR2 SVGIG (reference sequence). The CDR3 consists of 13 residues. Here the CDR3 DNA reads TGTGCCTGGAGCTCGCCCGGAGAGTATGGCTACACCTTC. This translates into CAWSSPGEYGYTF.

As DNA, the CDR3 is TGTGCCAGCAGTTTGGGTCCGGGGAACACTGAAGCTTTCTTT. This gives the protein CASSLGPGNTEAFF. The chain carries TRBV27 and TRBJ1-1; D is undetermined. Trimming removed 3 bases at V and 1 base at J, with 9 bases between. CDR3 length: 14 residues. The germline V gene has CDR1 MNHEY and CDR2 SMNVEV (reference sequence).

This chain joins TRBV2 and TRBJ2-6, with D uncertain. Germline lookup yields CDR1 SNHLY and CDR2 FYNNEI. The ends were cut back, 4 bases at V and 0 bases at J, with 13 bases in the middle. This CDR3 region has 17 residues. The CDR3 coding sequence is TGTGCCAGCAGTGCCCGGCAGGCGACCTCTGGGGCCAACGTCCTGACTTTC. Protein sequence: CASSARQATSGANVLTF.

The gene calls are TRBV5-1 and TRBJ1-3; 8 bases match TRBD1. CDR1 SGHRS and CDR2 YFSETQ come from the germline V gene. V lost 3 bases to trimming and J lost 4 bases; unmatched junction nucleotides: 9. This CDR3 is 16 amino acids long. CDR3 sequence: CASSSGQGSGGNTIYF. The CDR3 bases are TGCGCCAGCAGCTCCGGACAGGGTTCGGGAGGAAACACCATATATTTT.

V usage is TRBV10-3 and J usage is TRBJ2-5; 8 bases align to TRBD2. Germline V gives CDR1 ENHRY, CDR2 SYGVKD. J lost 4 bases, V lost 3 bases, and 7 bases had no gene match. This CDR3 contains 15 residues. CDR3 nucleotides: TGTGCCATCAGTGATCCCGGGGGGGCCTTAGAGACCCAGTACTTC. The encoded protein is CAISDPGGALETQYF.

This chain uses TRBV10-3 with TRBJ1-2; TRBD1 agrees at 11 bases. CDR1 and CDR2 (germline): ENHRY, SYGVKD. Trimming removed 4 bases from V and 0 bases from J; junction bases left unmatched: 4. This CDR3 is built from 16 residues. CDR3 region: CAISVGQGAPNYGYTF. CDR3 DNA: TGTGCCATCAGTGTCGGACAGGGGGCCCCTAACTATGGCTACACCTTC.

This clone was picked up one time. J is TRBJ2-7 and V is TRBV21-1; TRBD1, the table's D call, was not compared with the DNA. TRBV21-1 counts as a pseudogene. The CDR3 contains 18 residues. The CDR3 loop reads CASSTKARDKGISYEQYF. The CDR3 nucleotides read TGTGCCAGCAGCACTAAGGCACGGGACAAAGGGATTTCCTACGAGCAGTACTTC.

This sequence joins TRBV10-3 and TRBJ1-3, with 8 bases aligning to TRBD1. The CDR3 length is 15 residues. CDR1 and CDR2 (germline): ENHRY, SYGVKD. Trimming cost V 5 bases and J 3 bases; bases outside gene matches: 6. In DNA, the CDR3 is TGTGCCATCAGTCCAGGACAGGGCTTTGGAAACACCATATATTTT. Translation: CAISPGQGFGNTIYF.

The chain combines TRBV15 with TRBJ2-3, with 9 bases matching TRBD2. The CDR3 contains 17 residues. After removal of 9 bases from V and 0 bases from J, the junction contained 13 bases not matched to a gene. Germline V gives CDR1 LNHNV, CDR2 YYDKDF (reference sequence). The CDR3 nucleotides read TGTGCCACAACCGGGGTCGGTACTAGCGGGAGCACAGATACGCAGTATTTT. It translates to CATTGVGTSGSTDTQYF.

CDR3 in DNA: TGTGCCAGTAGTGACAGCCCCCCAGCTATTAACTATGGCTACACCTTC. Its protein product is CASSDSPPAINYGYTF. V gene TRBV19 combines with J gene TRBJ1-2; TRBD1 might be the D (5 bases). V lost 5 bases, J lost 1 base, and 17 bases lay in between. CDR3 length: 16 amino acids. Germline V gene data show CDR1 as LNHDA and CDR2 as SQIVND (reference sequence).

The gene calls are TRBV19 and TRBJ1-2; 8 bases are shared with TRBD1. Germline V gene lookup returns CDR1 LNHDA and CDR2 SQIVND (reference sequence). The J segment lost 3 bases and the V segment lost 6 bases, leaving 12 bases of the junction unmatched. The CDR3 sequence is 16 residues long. DNA for the CDR3: TGTGCCAGTAGCGCCCGACGGACAGGGACCCACTATGGCTACACCTTC. This codes for CASSARRTGTHYGYTF.

The chain has TRBV2 and TRBJ2-3; D is ambiguous. The CDR3 totals 13 residues. The germline V gene has CDR1 SNHLY and CDR2 FYNNEI. Trimming removed 5 bases at V and 2 bases at J, with 8 bases between. DNA for the CDR3: TGTGCCAGCAGTAAGGAGATCACAGATACGCAGTATTTT. Residues: CASSKEITDTQYF.

The gene calls are TRBV19 and TRBJ2-3; TRBD1 matches at 9 bases. V lost 2 bases, J lost 4 bases, and 4 bases stayed unmatched. The germline CDR1 and CDR2 sequences are LNHDA and SQIVND (reference sequence). The CDR3 runs to 15 residues. The CDR3 DNA sequence: TGTGCCAGTAGTATACGACAGGGGGTCGCAGATACGCAGTATTTT. It translates to CASSIRQGVADTQYF.

The chain employs TRBV5-1 and TRBJ2-5, with TRBD2 identical over 11 bases. The CDR3 extends over 16 amino acids. Germline V lookup: CDR1 SGHRS, CDR2 YFSETQ. Trimming cost V 5 bases and J 3 bases; bases outside gene matches: 9. The chain's CDR3 is CASSPQGLAVKETQYF. In nucleotides, the CDR3 is TGCGCCAGCAGTCCACAGGGACTAGCGGTTAAAGAGACCCAGTACTTC.

This chain uses TRBV6-5 with TRBJ1-1; 9 bases match TRBD1. Germline CDR1 and CDR2: MNHEY and SVGAGI. The CDR3 totals 16 residues. The trim removed 4 bases at V and 2 bases at J, leaving 8 bases unmatched. In DNA form, the CDR3 reads TGTGCCAGCAGTTGGGGACAGGGATTCATAAACACTGAAGCTTTCTTT. It codes for CASSWGQGFINTEAFF.

This sequence joins TRBV5-8 and TRBJ2-7; TRBD1 matches at 10 bases. With 0 bases clipped from V and 2 bases from J, the junction kept 2 bases outside the gene matches. This CDR3 region has 15 residues. In germline, CDR1 is SGHTS, CDR2 YDEGEE. The CDR3 DNA follows: TGTGCCAGCAGCTTGGGACAGGGGGCCCCCTACGAGCAGTACTTC. It is translated as CASSLGQGAPYEQYF.

This rearrangement joins TRBV4-2 to TRBJ1-2; 8 nucleotides agree with TRBD1. V lost 0 bases, J lost 4 bases, and 4 bases stayed unmatched. This CDR3 comprises 15 residues. Germline-derived CDR1 and CDR2 are LGHNA and YNFKEQ. The CDR3 spells CASSQDPGQAYGYTF. CDR3 sequence (DNA): TGTGCCAGCAGCCAAGACCCGGGACAGGCCTATGGCTACACCTTC.

The chain has TRBV5-1 and TRBJ1-2, with 7 nucleotides matching TRBD1. V gave up 4 bases and J gave up 3 bases; unmatched junction bases: 6. The CDR3 length is 14 residues. From germline, CDR1 is SGHRS and CDR2 YFSETQ. This CDR3 reads CASSAPDRDYGYTF. The DNA for the CDR3 is TGCGCCAGCAGCGCCCCCGACAGGGACTATGGCTACACCTTC.

The V call is TRBV7-2, the J call TRBJ1-2; D gene uncertain. CDR3 size: 13 residues. The germline gives CDR1 SGHTA, CDR2 FQGNSA. Trimming shortened V by 4 bases and J by 1 base, and 7 bases separated the two germline ends. DNA of the CDR3: TGTGCCAGCAGCTCCGGGATTAACTATGGCTACACCTTC. This gives the protein CASSSGINYGYTF.

This chain links TRBV2 with TRBJ2-1; TRBD1 matches 10 bases. Per the germline V gene, CDR1 is SNHLY and CDR2 is FYNNEI. The CDR3 is made up of 15 amino acids. V lost 4 bases to trimming and J lost 3 bases; unmatched junction nucleotides: 3. CDR3 nucleotides: TGTGCCAGCAGTGTGACAGGGGGCGGCTACAATGAGCAGTTCTTC. Amino acids: CASSVTGGGYNEQFF. The entire variable domain, with the rest obtained from reference TRBV2 and TRBJ2-1, is as follows: EPEVTQTPSHQVTQMGQEVILRCVPISNHLYFYWYRQILGQKVEFLVSFYNNEISEKSEIFDDQFSVERPDGSNFTLKIRSTKLEDSAMYFCASSVTGGGYNEQFFGPGTRLTVL.

V and J are TRBV13 and TRBJ2-2, with TRBD2 matching 9 bases. J gave up 7 bases and V 6 bases, and 12 bases lay outside the gene matches. The CDR3 runs to 16 residues. Germline V gives CDR1 PRHDT, CDR2 FYEKMQ (reference sequence). The CDR3 is CASSPVGSGGNGELFF. CDR3 DNA sequence: TGTGCCAGCAGTCCAGTCGGTAGCGGGGGAAACGGGGAGCTGTTTTTT.

Only a few counts were recorded for this clone. The gene calls are TRBV6-6 and TRBJ2-3; D remains unclear. Trimming left V 0 bases short and J 0 bases short, with 4 bases between. Looked up from germline, CDR1 is MNHNY and CDR2 is SVGAGI (reference sequence). This CDR3 contains 14 residues. DNA for the CDR3: TGTGCCAGCAGTTACTCTACTAGCACAGATACGCAGTATTTT. This codes for CASSYSTSTDTQYF.

The rearrangement links TRBV11-3 to TRBJ2-1; possibly TRBD1 for D (6 bases). The CDR3 runs to 13 residues. Trimming took 3 bases from V and 9 from J, leaving 12 bases between them. Germline lookup yields CDR1 SGHNT and CDR2 YENEEA. This CDR3 reads CASSLGAPTEQFF. The CDR3 bases are TGTGCCAGCAGCTTGGGGGCTCCTACTGAGCAGTTCTTC.

V gene TRBV7-9 combines with J gene TRBJ2-3; D call uncertain. Deletions cut 6 bases from V and 0 bases from J, with 7 bases between. This CDR3 region has 13 residues. The germline gives CDR1 SEHNR, CDR2 FQNEAQ (reference sequence). In DNA form, the CDR3 reads TGTGCCAGCAGGGCGGCTAGCACAGATACGCAGTATTTT. It codes for CASRAASTDTQYF. Combining the CDR3 with reference TRBV7-9 and TRBJ2-3 gives the whole variable domain DTGVSQNPRHKITKRGQNVTFRCDPISEHNRLYWYRQTLGQGPEFLTYFQNEAQLEKSRLLSDRFSAERPKGSFSTLEIQRTEQGDSAMYLCASRAASTDTQYFGPGTRLTVL.

This clone was seen a single time. V and J are TRBV2 and TRBJ1-1; TRBD1 matches 9 bases. Germline CDR1 SNHLY, CDR2 FYNNEI. The CDR3 is made up of 14 amino acids. V trimming: 6 bases; J trimming: 3 bases; junction bases outside the gene matches: 5. The CDR3 here is CASRGGQGYTEAFF. CDR3 bases: TGTGCCAGCAGGGGGGGACAGGGTTACACTGAAGCTTTCTTT.